This T cell receptor beta chain is drawn from a study of blood T cell repertoires in COVID-19. About the research overall: The United States, Italy and Spain supplied acute and convalescent COVID-19 samples.

Original handling: By means of reference gene primer amplification, nucleated cell counts were estimated. Libraries were prepared by immunoSEQ multiplex PCR; TCRdb keeps only in-frame clonotypes and omits some of them. V and J calls plus clone size are reproduced from that table; the DNA served to infer D and trimming. The profile shows approximately 150,000 clones, about 80% of them singletons. Germline V gene lookup returns CDR1 SGHKS and CDR2 YYEKEE (reference sequence). The CDR3 runs 14 residues. J was trimmed by 4 bases and V by 4 bases; bases with no gene match: 3. The chain combines TRBV5-5 with TRBJ2-5; TRBD2 matches 11 bases. Sequenced material: peripheral blood. The clonotype was recovered from a woman in her 70s with acute or convalescent COVID-19. CDR3 sequence (DNA): TGTGCCAGCAGCGAACTAGCGGGGGCAGAGACCCAGTACTTC. Its protein is CASSELAGAETQYF. The variable domain in full, completed from reference TRBV5-5 and TRBJ2-5, reads DAGVTQSPTHLIKTRGQQVTLRCSPISGHKSVSWYQQVLGQGPQFIFQYYEKEERGRGNFPDRFSARQFPNYSSELNVNALLLGDSALYLCASSELAGAETQYFGPGTRLLVL.